This is a list of T cell receptor beta chains from one sample in a study of CD8+CD57+ T cells in acquired aplastic anemia. TCRdb called the reads again in MiXCR, with one record for every CDR3 protein. In the table there are a few hundred thousand distinct CDR3 sequences, roughly 50% of which are singletons. Sequences were obtained from sorted CD4+, CD8+, or CD8+CD57+ T cells (not recorded which) from PBMCs. The receptors here all came from a human donor with severe aplastic anemia or a healthy control (not recorded which). Each CDR3 is given with its conserved first and last residue. D genes are given only for firm matches. Where a row states a size, it is once, few, many or the class of an expanded clone; other rows omit it.

cdr3_aa cdr3_nt j_call clone_size v_call d_call
CASSVAGGFNEQFF TGTGCCAGCAGCGTAGCAGGGGGGTTCAATGAGCAGTTCTTC TRBJ2-1 many TRBV9 -
CSASSEDQDQPQHF TGCAGTGCCAGCAGTGAGGACCAAGATCAGCCCCAGCATTTT TRBJ1-5 - TRBV20-1 -
CASSETGDNSPLHF TGCGCCAGCAGTGAAACGGGTGATAATTCACCCCTCCACTTT TRBJ1-6 many TRBV10-2 -
CANSSTENQHQHF TGTGCCAACAGCTCGACGGAAAATCAGCACCAGCATTTT TRBJ1-5 - TRBV7-9 -
CASSPAFADLYEQYF TGTGCCAGCAGCCCGGCCTTTGCGGACCTCTACGAGCAGTACTTC TRBJ2-7 - TRBV4-2 -
CASSLPLHTYNEQFF TGTGCCAGCAGCTTGCCCCTCCATACCTACAATGAGCAGTTCTTC TRBJ2-1 once TRBV7-2 -
CSVAVSGGTYEQYF TGCAGCGTCGCCGTTAGCGGGGGGACCTACGAGCAGTACTTC TRBJ2-7 - TRBV29-1 TRBD2
CASSLSGSRVEAYEQYF TGCGCCAGCAGCTTGAGCGGGAGTAGGGTTGAGGCCTACGAGCAGTACTTC TRBJ2-7 - TRBV5-1 TRBD2
CASSLDGRTVAEAFF TGTGCCAGCAGTTTAGACGGGCGGACGGTGGCTGAAGCTTTCTTT TRBJ1-1 many TRBV12-3/TRBV12-4 -
CATSDLRTSGGTTMNTEAFF TGTGCCACCAGTGATTTGCGGACTAGCGGGGGCACCACGATGAACACTGAAGCTTTCTTT TRBJ1-1 - TRBV24-1 -
CASSLALIGAAFF TGTGCCAGCAGCTTAGCGCTTATAGGGGCGGCTTTCTTT TRBJ1-1 - TRBV7-8 -
CARQGDRGANEQFF TGTGCCCGACAAGGGGACAGGGGCGCCAATGAGCAGTTCTTC TRBJ2-1 once TRBV2 TRBD1
CATSDATSVGLNEQFF TGTGCCACCAGTGATGCGACTAGCGTAGGACTAAATGAGCAGTTCTTC TRBJ2-1 - TRBV24-1 TRBD2
CASSAFPQETQYF TGTGCCAGCAGTGCTTTCCCCCAAGAGACCCAGTACTTC TRBJ2-5 - TRBV2 -
CASSLSVDGYTF TGTGCCAGCAGCTTATCCGTTGACGGCTACACCTTC TRBJ1-2 few TRBV7-8 -
CASSYSMEDNYEQYF TGTGCCAGCAGTTACTCGATGGAGGACAACTACGAGCAGTACTTC TRBJ2-7 - TRBV6-5 -
CAIDNSGGANEQFF TGTGCCATCGACAATAGCGGGGGGGCAAATGAGCAGTTCTTC TRBJ2-1 - TRBV19 TRBD2
CSATTSGNEDTQYF TGCAGTGCCACGACTAGCGGCAATGAAGATACGCAGTATTTT TRBJ2-3 few TRBV20-1 TRBD2
CASSAFDDSYEQYF TGTGCCAGCAGCGCCTTCGATGACAGCTACGAGCAGTACTTC TRBJ2-7 many TRBV9 -
CASSVASGRSTDTQYF TGTGCCAGCAGCGTCGCTAGCGGGAGGAGCACAGATACGCAGTATTTT TRBJ2-3 - TRBV10-3 TRBD2
CASSLPNRGQETQYF TGTGCCAGCAGCTTACCGAACAGGGGACAAGAGACCCAGTACTTC TRBJ2-5 - TRBV7-9 TRBD1
CASTYSGNTIYF TGTGCCAGCACTTACTCTGGAAACACCATATATTTT TRBJ1-3 once TRBV12-3/TRBV12-4 -
CASTGPRSGNTIYF TGTGCCAGTACCGGGCCTCGCTCTGGAAACACCATATATTTT TRBJ1-3 - TRBV19 -
CASGRGLNSPLHF TGTGCCAGCGGGAGGGGGCTTAATTCACCCCTCCACTTT TRBJ1-6 few TRBV6-6 TRBD1
CASSLAPRPAFF TGTGCCAGCAGCTTAGCGCCCCGGCCCGCTTTCTTT TRBJ1-1 many TRBV7-9 -
CSVLGGDGYTF TGCAGCGTCTTGGGGGGGGATGGCTACACCTTC TRBJ1-2 few TRBV29-1 -
CASSDRRYEQYF TGTGCCAGCAGTGATCGGAGGTACGAGCAGTACTTC TRBJ2-7 few TRBV25-1 -
CASSWLTGSTDTQYF TGTGCCAGCAGCTGGTTGACAGGAAGCACAGATACGCAGTATTTT TRBJ2-3 - TRBV7-8 -
CASSATPLDHNEQFF TGTGCCAGCAGCGCCACCCCTCTAGACCACAATGAGCAGTTCTTC TRBJ2-1 - TRBV5-6 -
CATKGANTEAFF TGTGCCACGAAAGGGGCGAACACTGAAGCTTTCTTT TRBJ1-1 - TRBV6-6 -
CASSLADTSTDTQYF TGCGCCAGCAGCTTGGCGGACACCAGCACAGATACGCAGTATTTT TRBJ2-3 - TRBV5-1 -
CSVDSSGGPGTQYF TGCAGCGTTGATTCTAGCGGGGGCCCAGGGACCCAGTACTTC TRBJ2-5 many TRBV29-1 TRBD2
CASSLDRGAEAFF TGCGCCAGCAGCTTGGATAGGGGGGCTGAAGCTTTCTTT TRBJ1-1 - TRBV5-1 -
CASSQARGNEKLFF TGTGCCAGCAGCCAGGCCAGGGGAAATGAAAAACTGTTTTTT TRBJ1-4 - TRBV11-2 -
CASSLQGQYNEQFF TGTGCCAGCAGCTTACAGGGACAGTACAATGAGCAGTTCTTC TRBJ2-1 - TRBV7-2 TRBD1
CATSRSGTGDQPQHF TGTGCCACCAGCAGGAGCGGGACAGGGGATCAGCCCCAGCATTTT TRBJ1-5 - TRBV15 TRBD1
CSARDRPAETQYF TGCAGTGCTCGGGACAGGCCGGCAGAGACCCAGTACTTC TRBJ2-5 few TRBV20-1 TRBD1
CSAFGGQSYQETQYF TGCAGTGCTTTTGGGGGACAGTCTTACCAAGAGACCCAGTACTTC TRBJ2-5 few TRBV20-1 TRBD1
CASSHSVGRRDTEAFF TGTGCCAGCAGCCATTCGGTAGGGAGAAGGGACACTGAAGCTTTCTTT TRBJ1-1 - TRBV5-6 -
CASSQVPGELFF TGTGCCAGCAGCCAAGTCCCAGGGGAGCTGTTTTTT TRBJ2-2 once TRBV7-2 -
CASSVAGRRQETQYF TGTGCCAGCAGCGTAGCGGGCAGGCGTCAAGAGACCCAGTACTTC TRBJ2-5 many TRBV9 -
CATSDFRNNLHQETQYF TGTGCCACCAGTGATTTCAGGAACAATTTACACCAAGAGACCCAGTACTTC TRBJ2-5 - TRBV24-1 -
CASSKKITPATNEKLFF TGTGCCAGCAGTAAGAAAATTACCCCGGCAACTAATGAAAAACTGTTTTTT TRBJ1-4 few TRBV5-8 -
CASSQGGQGRYEQYF TGTGCCAGCAGCCAAGGGGGCCAGGGGAGGTACGAGCAGTACTTC TRBJ2-7 many TRBV3-1 -
CASSTTSNSNQPQHF TGTGCCAGCAGCACGACCAGTAATAGCAATCAGCCCCAGCATTTT TRBJ1-5 once TRBV2 -
CASGRPGSSYNEQFF TGTGCCAGTGGCCGACCGGGGAGCTCCTACAATGAGCAGTTCTTC TRBJ2-1 - TRBV19 -
CASSPTTVRVEQFF TGTGCCAGCAGCCCAACGACAGTGCGTGTTGAGCAGTTCTTC TRBJ2-1 many TRBV9 -
CSASFRAGGVGEQYF TGCAGTGCTAGTTTTCGGGCGGGCGGGGTTGGGGAGCAGTACTTC TRBJ2-7 many TRBV20-1 -
CASSPTGGGEAQYF TGTGCCAGCAGCCCAACGGGGGGTGGAGAGGCCCAGTACTTC TRBJ2-5 - TRBV2 TRBD2
CASSSGSGNYNEQFF TGTGCCAGTAGTAGCGGGAGTGGGAACTACAATGAGCAGTTCTTC TRBJ2-1 - TRBV19 TRBD2
CASSQTGNYGYTF TGTGCCAGCAGCCAAACAGGGAACTATGGCTACACCTTC TRBJ1-2 - TRBV6-5 -
CASSYGGAGANEKLFF TGTGCCAGCAGTTACGGGGGGGCAGGGGCGAATGAAAAACTGTTTTTT TRBJ1-4 many TRBV6-5 -